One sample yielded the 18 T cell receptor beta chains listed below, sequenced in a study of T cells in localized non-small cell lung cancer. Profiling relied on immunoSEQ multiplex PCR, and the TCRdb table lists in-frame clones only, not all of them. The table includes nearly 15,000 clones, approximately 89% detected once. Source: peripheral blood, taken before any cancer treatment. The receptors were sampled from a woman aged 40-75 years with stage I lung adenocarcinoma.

As DNA, the CDR3 is TGTGCCAGCAGCTCCCGGAGGGGGGGAAGGTCCTACGAGCAGTACTTC. Protein product: CASSSRRGGRSYEQYF. This chain links TRBV5-5 with TRBJ2-7; weak D call: TRBD2 (7 bases). The ends were cut back, 3 bases at V and 1 base at J, with 17 bases in the middle. The CDR3 sequence is 16 residues long. Germline CDR1 and CDR2: SGHKS and YYEKEE (reference sequence).

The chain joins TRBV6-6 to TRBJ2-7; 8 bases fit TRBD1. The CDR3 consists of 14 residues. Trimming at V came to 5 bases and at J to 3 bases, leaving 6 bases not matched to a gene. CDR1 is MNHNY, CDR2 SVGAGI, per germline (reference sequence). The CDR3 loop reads CASSQDRALYEQYF. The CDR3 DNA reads TGTGCCAGCAGTCAGGACAGGGCCCTCTACGAGCAGTACTTC.

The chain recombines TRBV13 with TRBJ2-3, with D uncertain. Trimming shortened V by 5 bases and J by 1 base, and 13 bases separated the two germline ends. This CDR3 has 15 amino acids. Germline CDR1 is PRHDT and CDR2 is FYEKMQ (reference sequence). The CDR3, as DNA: TGTGCCAGCAGCCCCCGGGTATATGGCACAGATACGCAGTATTTT. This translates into CASSPRVYGTDTQYF.

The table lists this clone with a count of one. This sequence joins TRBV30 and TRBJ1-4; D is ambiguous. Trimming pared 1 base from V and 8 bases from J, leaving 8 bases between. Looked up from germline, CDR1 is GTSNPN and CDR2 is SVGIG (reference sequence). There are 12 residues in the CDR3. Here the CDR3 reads CAWSEVGEKLFF. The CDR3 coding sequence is TGTGCCTGGAGTGAGGTCGGAGAAAAACTGTTTTTT. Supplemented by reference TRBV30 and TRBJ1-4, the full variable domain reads SQTIHQWPATLVQPVGSPLSLECTVEGTSNPNLYWYRQAAGRGLQLLFYSVGIGQISSEVPQNLSASRPQDRQFILSSKKLLLSDSGFYLCAWSEVGEKLFFGSGTQLSVL.

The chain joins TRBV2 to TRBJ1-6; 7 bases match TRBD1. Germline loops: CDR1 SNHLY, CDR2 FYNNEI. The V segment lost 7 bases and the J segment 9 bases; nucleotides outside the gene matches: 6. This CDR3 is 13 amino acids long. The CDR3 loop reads CASMWAGGSPLHF. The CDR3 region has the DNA TGTGCCAGCATGTGGGCAGGGGGTTCACCCCTCCACTTT.

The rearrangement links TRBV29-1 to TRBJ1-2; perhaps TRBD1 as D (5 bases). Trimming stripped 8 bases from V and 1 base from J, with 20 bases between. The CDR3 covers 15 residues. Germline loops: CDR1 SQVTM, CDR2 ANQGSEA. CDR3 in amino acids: CSPQGPGKLNYGYTF. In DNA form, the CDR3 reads TGCAGCCCCCAAGGACCAGGGAAACTTAACTATGGCTACACCTTC.

CDR3 protein: CASSSSGAAQPQHF. The CDR3 nucleotides read TGTGCCAGTAGTTCCTCCGGGGCCGCTCAGCCCCAGCATTTT. The J gene is TRBJ1-5, the V gene TRBV19; D possibly corresponds to TRBD1 (5 bases). The V end was cut by 5 bases, the J end by 6 bases, with 14 bases between. This CDR3 has 14 residues. CDR1 is LNHDA, CDR2 SQIVND, per germline (reference sequence).

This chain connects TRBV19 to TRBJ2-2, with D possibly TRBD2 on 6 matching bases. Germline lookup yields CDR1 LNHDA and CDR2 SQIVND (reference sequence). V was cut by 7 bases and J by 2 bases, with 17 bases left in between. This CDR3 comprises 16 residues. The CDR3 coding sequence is TGTGCCAGTACTCCTTGGGGGAGGCGTAACACCGGGGAGCTGTTTTTT. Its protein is CASTPWGRRNTGELFF.

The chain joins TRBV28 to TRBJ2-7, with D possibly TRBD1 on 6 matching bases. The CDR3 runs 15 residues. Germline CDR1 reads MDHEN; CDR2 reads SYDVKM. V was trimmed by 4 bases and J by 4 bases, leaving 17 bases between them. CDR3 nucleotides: TGTGCCAGCAGTTCTTGGGGGCAGGCAAATTACGAGCAGTACTTC. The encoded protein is CASSSWGQANYEQYF. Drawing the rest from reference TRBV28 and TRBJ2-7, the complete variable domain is DVKVTQSSRYLVKRTGEKVFLECVQDMDHENMFWYRQDPGLGLRLIYFSYDVKMKEKGDIPEGYSVSREKKERFSLILESASTNQTSMYLCASSSWGQANYEQYFGPGTRLTVT.

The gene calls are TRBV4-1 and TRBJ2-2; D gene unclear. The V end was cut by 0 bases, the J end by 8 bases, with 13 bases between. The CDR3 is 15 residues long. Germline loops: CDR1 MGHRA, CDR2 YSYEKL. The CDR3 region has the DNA TGCGCCAGCAGCCAAGAAAGGCAGGTTGGTGGGGAGCTGTTTTTT. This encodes CASSQERQVGGELFF.

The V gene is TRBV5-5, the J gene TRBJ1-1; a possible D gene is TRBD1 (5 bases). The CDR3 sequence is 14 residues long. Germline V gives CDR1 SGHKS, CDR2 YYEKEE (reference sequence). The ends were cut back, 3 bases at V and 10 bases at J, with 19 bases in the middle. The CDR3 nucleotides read TGTGCCAGCAGCTGGTTCTTAGGGGTTAATTTAGCTTTCTTT. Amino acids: CASSWFLGVNLAFF.

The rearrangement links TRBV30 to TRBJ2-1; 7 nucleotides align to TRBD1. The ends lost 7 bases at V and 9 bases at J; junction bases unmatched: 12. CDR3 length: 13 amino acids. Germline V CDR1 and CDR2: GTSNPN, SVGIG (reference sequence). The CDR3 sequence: CAFAERGHGEQFF. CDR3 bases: TGTGCCTTCGCGGAAAGGGGGCATGGTGAGCAGTTCTTC.

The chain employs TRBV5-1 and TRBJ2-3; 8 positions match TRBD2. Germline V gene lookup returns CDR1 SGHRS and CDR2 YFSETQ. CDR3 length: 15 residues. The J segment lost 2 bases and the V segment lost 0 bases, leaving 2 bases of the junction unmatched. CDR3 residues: CASSLDGGATDTQYF. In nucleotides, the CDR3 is TGCGCCAGCAGCTTGGACGGGGGGGCCACAGATACGCAGTATTTT.

CDR3 sequence reads: CASSGEVGSYEQYF. The DNA of the CDR3 is TGTGCCAGCAGCGGGGAAGTGGGCTCCTACGAGCAGTACTTC. This rearrangement joins TRBV2 to TRBJ2-7; a weak D match, TRBD2 (5 bases). Germline V gene lookup returns CDR1 SNHLY and CDR2 FYNNEI. Trimming pared 6 bases from V and 0 bases from J, leaving 12 bases between. The CDR3 consists of 14 residues.

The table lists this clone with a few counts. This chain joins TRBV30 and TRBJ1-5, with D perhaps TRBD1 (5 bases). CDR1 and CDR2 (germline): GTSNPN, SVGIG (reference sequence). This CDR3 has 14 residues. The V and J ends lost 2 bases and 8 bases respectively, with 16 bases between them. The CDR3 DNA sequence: TGTGCCTGGAGTCAGACAGCCAGGTTAGAGCCCCAGCATTTT. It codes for CAWSQTARLEPQHF.

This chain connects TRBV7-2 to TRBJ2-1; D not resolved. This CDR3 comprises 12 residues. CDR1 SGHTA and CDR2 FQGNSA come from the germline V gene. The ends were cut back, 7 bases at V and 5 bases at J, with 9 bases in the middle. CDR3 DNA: TGTGCCAGCAACCGCCGGGACAATGAGCAGTTCTTC. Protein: CASNRRDNEQFF. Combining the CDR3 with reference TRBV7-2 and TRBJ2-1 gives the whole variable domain GAGVSQSPSNKVTEKGKDVELRCDPISGHTALYWYRQSLGQGLEFLIYFQGNSAPDKSGLPSDRFSAERTGGSVSTLTIQRTQQEDSAVYLCASNRRDNEQFFGPGTRLTVL.

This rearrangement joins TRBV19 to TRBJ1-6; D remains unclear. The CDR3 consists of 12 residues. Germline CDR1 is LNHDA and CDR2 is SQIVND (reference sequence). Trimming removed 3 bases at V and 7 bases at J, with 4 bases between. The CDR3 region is CASSITNSPLHF. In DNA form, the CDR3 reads TGTGCCAGTAGTATTACCAATTCACCCCTCCACTTT.

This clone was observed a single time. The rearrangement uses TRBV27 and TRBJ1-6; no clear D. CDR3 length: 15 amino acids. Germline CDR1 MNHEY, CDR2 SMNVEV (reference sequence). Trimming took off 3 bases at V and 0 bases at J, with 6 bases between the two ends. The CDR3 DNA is TGTGCCAGCAGTTTTGTGGGCTCCTATAATTCACCCCTCCACTTT. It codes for CASSFVGSYNSPLHF.